A selection of T cell receptor beta chains follows, all from one sample in a study of CD8 T cells in ankylosing spondylitis. TCRdb independently ran MiXCR on the 5' RACE reads; one entry per CDR3 protein. The data contain under 170,000 distinct CDR3 sequences, around 43% of them singletons. The sequenced material came from synovial fluid, either unsorted or a sorted T cell fraction (not recorded which). Receptors originate from a male donor with ankylosing spondylitis. Each CDR3 is given with its conserved first and last residue. Each record gives: CDR3 protein, CDR3 DNA, CDR3 length, J gene, clone size, V gene, D gene. D genes are given only for firm matches. Where a row states a size, it is once, few, many or the class of an expanded clone; other rows omit it.

cdr3_aa: CSARDLTSGRGFSSYEQYF
cdr3_nt: TGCAGTGCTAGAGATCTGACTAGCGGGAGAGGATTTTCGTCATACGAGCAGTACTTC
cdr3_length: 19
j_call: TRBJ2-7
clone_size: NA
v_call: TRBV20-1
d_call: TRBD2

cdr3_aa: CASSPHSSLAELTTDTQYF
cdr3_nt: TGTGCCAGCTCACCCCATTCCTCCCTAGCGGAGCTTACCACAGATACGCAGTATTTT
cdr3_length: 19
j_call: TRBJ2-3
clone_size: NA
v_call: TRBV18
d_call: TRBD2

cdr3_aa: CASSHYRTVGYFLHNEQFF
cdr3_nt: TGCGCCAGCAGCCACTACCGGACGGTCGGGTACTTCCTCCACAATGAGCAGTTCTTC
cdr3_length: 19
j_call: TRBJ2-1
clone_size: few
v_call: TRBV4-3
d_call: NA

cdr3_aa: CASSTTQAIQNYGYTF
cdr3_nt: TGTGCCAGCAGTACAACCCAGGCAATTCAGAACTATGGCTACACCTTC
cdr3_length: 16
j_call: TRBJ1-2
clone_size: NA
v_call: TRBV27
d_call: NA

cdr3_aa: CASSPGPITGELFF
cdr3_nt: TGTGCCAGCAGCCCCGGACCGATCACCGGGGAGCTGTTTTTT
cdr3_length: 14
j_call: TRBJ2-2
clone_size: many
v_call: TRBV13
d_call: NA

cdr3_aa: CASSQGAVWNTEAFF
cdr3_nt: TGCGCCAGCAGCCAAGGGGCCGTTTGGAACACTGAAGCTTTCTTT
cdr3_length: 15
j_call: TRBJ1-1
clone_size: few
v_call: TRBV4-1
d_call: NA

cdr3_aa: CAISESGGIFRAITEAFF
cdr3_nt: TGTGCCATCAGTGAGTCGGGCGGGATATTTCGGGCAATCACTGAAGCTTTCTTT
cdr3_length: 18
j_call: TRBJ1-1
clone_size: NA
v_call: TRBV10-3
d_call: NA

cdr3_aa: CSVETWDYYGYTF
cdr3_nt: TGCAGCGTTGAGACTTGGGATTACTATGGCTACACCTTC
cdr3_length: 13
j_call: TRBJ1-2
clone_size: NA
v_call: TRBV29-1
d_call: NA

cdr3_aa: CASSPTGTGSYNEQFF
cdr3_nt: TGCGCCAGCAGCCCAACCGGGACAGGGTCCTACAATGAGCAGTTCTTC
cdr3_length: 16
j_call: TRBJ2-1
clone_size: few
v_call: TRBV4-1
d_call: TRBD1

cdr3_aa: CASSQIGEGLTNEKLFF
cdr3_nt: TGCGCCAGCAGCCAAATCGGAGAGGGTTTAACTAATGAAAAACTGTTTTTT
cdr3_length: 17
j_call: TRBJ1-4
clone_size: NA
v_call: TRBV4-1
d_call: NA

cdr3_aa: CASSRDPYRTNYGYTF
cdr3_nt: TGCGCCAGCAGCCGGGACCCATACCGTACTAACTATGGCTACACCTTC
cdr3_length: 16
j_call: TRBJ1-2
clone_size: NA
v_call: TRBV5-1
d_call: NA

cdr3_aa: CASKKSNHGNYEQYF
cdr3_nt: TGTGCCAGCAAGAAGTCGAACCACGGGAACTACGAGCAGTACTTC
cdr3_length: 15
j_call: TRBJ2-7
clone_size: NA
v_call: TRBV6-2/TRBV6-3
d_call: NA

cdr3_aa: CASSFGYLSYYHSGNTIYF
cdr3_nt: TGCGCCAGCAGCTTTGGATACCTCAGCTACTACCACTCTGGAAACACCATATATTTT
cdr3_length: 19
j_call: TRBJ1-3
clone_size: NA
v_call: TRBV5-1
d_call: NA

cdr3_aa: CASGDRVYEQYF
cdr3_nt: TGTGCCAGCGGGGACAGGGTCTACGAGCAGTACTTC
cdr3_length: 12
j_call: TRBJ2-7
clone_size: few
v_call: TRBV16
d_call: TRBD1

cdr3_aa: CASSQDWQEFYEQYF
cdr3_nt: TGTGCCAGCAGCCAAGATTGGCAGGAATTCTACGAGCAGTACTTC
cdr3_length: 15
j_call: TRBJ2-7
clone_size: NA
v_call: TRBV4-2
d_call: NA

cdr3_aa: CASSQTLLSYEQYF
cdr3_nt: TGCGCCAGCAGCCAAACCCTCTTAAGCTACGAGCAGTACTTC
cdr3_length: 14
j_call: TRBJ2-7
clone_size: NA
v_call: TRBV4-1
d_call: NA

cdr3_aa: CAISGSGTGAEIQYF
cdr3_nt: TGTGCCATCAGTGGATCCGGGACAGGCGCTGAAATTCAGTACTTC
cdr3_length: 15
j_call: TRBJ2-4
clone_size: NA
v_call: TRBV10-3
d_call: TRBD1

cdr3_aa: CATSGGGLNTEAFF
cdr3_nt: TGTGCCACCTCAGGGGGCGGATTGAACACTGAAGCTTTCTTT
cdr3_length: 14
j_call: TRBJ1-1
clone_size: few
v_call: TRBV24-1
d_call: TRBD1

cdr3_aa: CASSFRDWPYEQYF
cdr3_nt: TGTGCCAGCAGCTTCCGGGACTGGCCCTACGAGCAGTACTTC
cdr3_length: 14
j_call: TRBJ2-7
clone_size: NA
v_call: TRBV3-1
d_call: NA

cdr3_aa: CSARVGRGSYNEQFF
cdr3_nt: TGCAGTGCTAGAGTGGGCAGGGGATCATACAATGAGCAGTTCTTC
cdr3_length: 15
j_call: TRBJ2-1
clone_size: NA
v_call: TRBV20-1
d_call: NA

cdr3_aa: CASGGRNQPQHF
cdr3_nt: TGCGCCAGCGGAGGGCGAAATCAGCCCCAGCATTTT
cdr3_length: 12
j_call: TRBJ1-5
clone_size: NA
v_call: TRBV10-2
d_call: NA

cdr3_aa: CAISTPWGNEQYF
cdr3_nt: TGTGCCATCAGCACACCATGGGGCAACGAGCAGTACTTC
cdr3_length: 13
j_call: TRBJ2-7
clone_size: NA
v_call: TRBV10-3
d_call: NA